These 29 T cell receptor beta chains share one sample of origin, sequenced in a study of CD8 T cells in Susac syndrome. Reverse transcription used about 0.45 to 1 ug RNA and random hexamers. TCRdb itself ran the immunoSEQ multiplex PCR reads through MiXCR, one entry per CDR3 protein. The sample includes 200,000 to 250,000 distinct CDR3 sequences, about 93% of them seen just once. Specimen: CD4+ T cells from PBMCs. These receptors all come from a human donor with multiple sclerosis.

The genes are TRBV27 and TRBJ2-2; 8 nucleotides line up with TRBD2. The trim removed 6 bases at V and 5 bases at J, leaving 8 bases unmatched. Germline CDR1 and CDR2: MNHEY and SMNVEV (reference sequence). CDR3 length: 15 residues. The CDR3 spells CASSLAAGVTGELFF. CDR3 in DNA: TGTGCCAGCAGCCTGGCAGCGGGAGTTACCGGGGAGCTGTTTTTT.

J is TRBJ1-3 and V is TRBV2; the D gene is possibly TRBD1 (6 bases). V was cut by 1 base and J by 6 bases, with 13 bases left in between. CDR1 and CDR2 from the germline V gene are SNHLY and FYNNEI. The CDR3 consists of 15 residues. The CDR3 sequence is CASSEGGRRVNTIYF. The CDR3 nucleotides read TGTGCCAGCAGTGAAGGGGGGCGAAGGGTAAACACCATATATTTT.

The chain recombines TRBV21-1 with TRBJ1-1; the table's D gene call, TRBD1, was not cross checked with the DNA. TRBV21-1 is reported as a pseudogene. The CDR3 is 18 residues long. CDR3 sequence reads: CASSKESWTGGADTEAFF. The CDR3 bases are TGTGCCAGCAGCAAAGAGTCTTGGACAGGGGGCGCGGACACTGAAGCTTTCTTT.

This chain joins TRBV5-1 and TRBJ1-1, with TRBD1 as a possible D gene (6 bases). Germline values: CDR1 SGHRS, CDR2 YFSETQ. V dropped 3 bases and J dropped 1 base, with 19 bases sitting between them. The CDR3 totals 17 residues. The CDR3 loop is CASSYWTVLRENTEAFF. The CDR3 DNA sequence: TGCGCCAGCAGCTATTGGACAGTTCTAAGGGAGAACACTGAAGCTTTCTTT.

The gene calls are TRBV21-1 and TRBJ2-7. TRBV21-1 is flagged as a pseudogene. The CDR3 loop spans 13 amino acids. CDR3 nucleotides: TGTGCCAGCGGGGTTGTGGCGGCCTCAGAGCAGTACGTC. Its translation: CASGVVAASEQYV.

This chain links TRBV11-3 with TRBJ2-5; the D is unclear. Trimming left V 5 bases short and J 5 bases short, with 18 bases between. The CDR3 sequence is 15 residues long. CDR1 is SGHNT, CDR2 YENEEA, per germline. The CDR3 protein is CASSDSLLQWETQYF. Here the CDR3 DNA reads TGTGCCAGCAGCGATAGCTTGCTCCAGTGGGAGACCCAGTACTTC.

The chain joins TRBV5-6 to TRBJ1-2; possibly TRBD1 for D (5 bases). The CDR3 consists of 15 residues. Trimming stripped 6 bases from V and 7 bases from J, with 22 bases between. The germline gives CDR1 SGHDT, CDR2 YYEEEE. The CDR3 DNA sequence: TGTGCCAGCACCGTAGCTTTAATAGGGGCTTCTGGCTACACCTTC. This codes for CASTVALIGASGYTF.

This chain links TRBV19 with TRBJ2-3; weak D call: TRBD2 (5 bases). Deletions cut 3 bases from V and 3 bases from J, with 16 bases between. Germline CDR1 reads LNHDA; CDR2 reads SQIVND (reference sequence). The CDR3 spans 16 residues. The CDR3: CASSINVGVVTDTQYF. In nucleotides, the CDR3 is TGTGCCAGTAGTATTAACGTCGGGGTTGTGACAGATACGCAGTATTTT.

The chain recombines TRBV6-6 with TRBJ2-7; possible D gene TRBD2, 7 bases. CDR3 length: 12 amino acids. V lost 8 bases and J 4 bases, leaving 12 bases between the germline ends. Germline CDR1 MNHNY, CDR2 SVGAGI (reference sequence). CDR3 nucleotide sequence: TGTGCCAGCGGGGGGGCTCAGTACGAGCAGTACTTC. Its protein product is CASGGAQYEQYF.

This chain uses TRBV10-3 with TRBJ2-2; D tentatively fits TRBD1 or TRBD2 (6 bases each). There are 17 residues in the CDR3. With 10 bases removed from V and 4 bases from J, the gap between germline ends came to 25 bases. Germline CDR1 reads ENHRY; CDR2 reads SYGVKD. The CDR3 DNA sequence: TGTGCCACCACGGGGGCGGTAAGGGGATCGGGCACCGGGGAGCTGTTTTTT. Translated, it gives CATTGAVRGSGTGELFF.

The chain recombines TRBV3-1 with TRBJ1-1, with D perhaps matching TRBD1 (5 bases). V was cut by 0 bases and J by 0 bases, with 11 bases left in between. CDR3 length: 16 amino acids. In germline, CDR1 is LGHDT, CDR2 YNNKEL (reference sequence). The CDR3 DNA reads as TGTGCCAGCAGCCAAGAGGCAGGGATGATGAACACTGAAGCTTTCTTT. Protein product: CASSQEAGMMNTEAFF.

The chain recombines TRBV29-1 with TRBJ1-1, with a possible D match to TRBD1 (6 bases). Trimming removed 2 bases from V and 1 base from J, with 11 bases in between. The CDR3 is 14 amino acids. Germline V gene lookup returns CDR1 SQVTM and CDR2 ANQGSEA. The CDR3 here is CSVEPAGANTEAFF. In nucleotides, the CDR3 is TGCAGCGTTGAACCGGCAGGGGCGAACACTGAAGCTTTCTTT.

The chain joins TRBV5-1 to TRBJ1-1, with 7 bases identical to TRBD1. This CDR3 is built from 16 residues. Per germline, CDR1 SGHRS and CDR2 YFSETQ. The V gene end was trimmed by 4 bases and the J gene end by 5 bases; junction bases not matched to a gene: 14. Written as DNA, the CDR3 is TGCGCCAGCAGCCATACTGCAGGGGGTTCGGGGACTGAAGCTTTCTTT. This translates into CASSHTAGGSGTEAFF.

This rearrangement joins TRBV7-2 to TRBJ2-7, with D possibly being TRBD1 or TRBD2 (5 bases each). Trimming took 3 bases from V and 5 from J, leaving 14 bases between them. The length of the CDR3 is 14 residues. Germline CDR1 is SGHTA and CDR2 is FQGNSA. This chain's CDR3 is CASSLTGTSHEQYF. The DNA for the CDR3 is TGTGCCAGCAGCTTGACCGGGACCTCTCACGAGCAGTACTTC.

The chain links TRBV5-6 to TRBJ2-3; 9 bases map to TRBD2. The CDR3 consists of 16 residues. Trimming at V came to 3 bases and at J to 0 bases, leaving 5 bases not matched to a gene. CDR1 and CDR2 from the germline V gene are SGHDT and YYEEEE. The CDR3 is CASSSLAGTSTDTQYF. The CDR3 DNA sequence: TGTGCCAGCAGCTCCCTAGCGGGGACTAGCACAGATACGCAGTATTTT.

In this sample, this clonotype turned up once. The chain joins TRBV30 to TRBJ2-1; maybe TRBD2 (5 bases). The CDR3 extends over 15 amino acids. With 4 bases removed from V and 1 base from J, the gap between germline ends came to 14 bases. Germline V gene sequence: CDR1 GTSNPN, CDR2 SVGIG (reference sequence). CDR3 residues: CAWKTPGESYNEQFF. CDR3 DNA: TGTGCCTGGAAAACGCCCGGGGAATCCTACAATGAGCAGTTCTTC.

J is TRBJ2-5 and V is TRBV24-1; D is unclear. Germline CDR1 is KGHDR and CDR2 is SFDVKD. The ends were cut back, 2 bases at V and 5 bases at J, with 8 bases in the middle. The CDR3 is 13 residues long. CDR3 in amino acids: CATSDSPGETQYF. The CDR3 bases are TGTGCCACCAGTGATTCCCCCGGGGAGACCCAGTACTTC.

This clonotype was found a few times. This chain joins TRBV29-1 and TRBJ2-5; D is unresolved. V lost 4 bases and J 2 bases, leaving 8 bases between the germline ends. CDR1 is SQVTM and CDR2 is ANQGSEA in the germline V gene. The CDR3 runs to 12 residues. Here the CDR3 reads CSVVGIQETQYF. The DNA of the CDR3 is TGCAGCGTTGTGGGGATACAAGAGACCCAGTACTTC.

This clonotype was seen a single time. The rearrangement links TRBV7-2 to TRBJ1-4, with D uncertain. V lost 1 base and J 0 bases, leaving 9 bases between the germline ends. This CDR3 region has 16 residues. Germline CDR1 SGHTA, CDR2 FQGNSA. The CDR3 DNA follows: TGTGCCAGCAGCTTAGAACACCTCGCAACTAATGAAAAACTGTTTTTT. Encoded protein: CASSLEHLATNEKLFF.

V usage is TRBV25-1 and J usage is TRBJ1-4; perhaps TRBD1 as D (6 bases). V lost 3 bases to trimming and J lost 8 bases, with 13 bases between them. Germline V lookup: CDR1 MGHDK, CDR2 SYGVNS. CDR3 length: 14 amino acids. CDR3 sequence reads: CASSDRDTPEKLFF. The CDR3 region has the DNA TGTGCCAGCAGTGATCGGGACACGCCAGAAAAACTGTTTTTT.

The chain couples TRBV5-8 to TRBJ2-7; no definite D call. The germline CDR1 and CDR2 sequences are SGHTS and YDEGEE. This CDR3 is built from 15 residues. Trimming removed 0 bases from V and 3 bases from J, with 13 bases in between. This CDR3 is CASSLAPGLLYEQYF. The CDR3 region has the DNA TGTGCCAGCAGCTTGGCCCCAGGTTTACTCTACGAGCAGTACTTC.

The V gene is TRBV6-5, the J gene TRBJ2-5; 8 positions agree with TRBD2. V was clipped by 0 bases and J by 5 bases; unmatched bases: 8. Germline V gene data show CDR1 as MNHEY and CDR2 as SVGAGI. This CDR3 region has 16 residues. CDR3 loop: CASSYSPGRVLETQYF. The CDR3 DNA reads TGTGCCAGCAGTTACTCCCCCGGGAGGGTTCTGGAGACCCAGTACTTC.

The V gene is TRBV19, the J gene TRBJ1-2; D gene uncertain. CDR3 length equals 15 residues. Trimming pared 7 bases from V and 0 bases from J, leaving 15 bases between. The germline V gene has CDR1 LNHDA and CDR2 SQIVND (reference sequence). CDR3 region: CASMTGIRSNYGYTF. DNA of the CDR3: TGTGCCAGTATGACGGGTATCCGATCTAACTATGGCTACACCTTC.

The rearrangement uses TRBV20-1 and TRBJ1-4; no reliable D call. Trimming left V 5 bases short and J 4 bases short, with 8 bases between. CDR3 length: 12 amino acids. Germline CDR1 DFQATT, CDR2 SNEGSKA (reference sequence). The CDR3 is CSAGSNNEKLFF. In DNA form, the CDR3 reads TGCAGTGCTGGCAGCAATAATGAAAAACTGTTTTTT.

The genes are TRBV29-1 and TRBJ2-3, with 8 bases aligning to TRBD2. This CDR3 region has 12 residues. Germline CDR1 and CDR2: SQVTM and ANQGSEA. The V gene end was trimmed by 7 bases and the J gene end by 1 base; junction bases not matched to a gene: 1. DNA for the CDR3: TGCAGCGCCGGGGGGGGCACAGATACGCAGTATTTT. The encoded protein is CSAGGGTDTQYF.

This clonotype was detected only once. This sequence joins TRBV24-1 and TRBJ2-3; D tentatively reads TRBD1 or TRBD2 (5 bases each). The CDR3 runs to 16 residues. Germline values: CDR1 KGHDR, CDR2 SFDVKD. Trimming pared 4 bases from V and 2 bases from J, leaving 15 bases between. The chain's CDR3 is CATSDPSPGATDTQYF. In DNA form, the CDR3 reads TGTGCCACCAGTGACCCTTCACCCGGGGCCACAGATACGCAGTATTTT.

V usage is TRBV6-1 and J usage is TRBJ1-5; D not resolved. The CDR3 contains 16 residues. Germline V gene lookup returns CDR1 MNHNS and CDR2 SASEGT. V was trimmed by 2 bases and J by 2 bases, leaving 13 bases between them. The CDR3 is CASSEWRGRGNQPQHF. The CDR3 DNA reads as TGTGCCAGCAGTGAATGGCGGGGTCGGGGCAATCAGCCCCAGCATTTT.

The gene calls are TRBV28 and TRBJ2-7; maybe TRBD2 (7 bases). V was shortened by 10 bases and J by 3 bases, with 16 bases between the two germline ends. In germline, CDR1 is MDHEN, CDR2 SYDVKM. The CDR3 length is 13 residues. The CDR3 DNA reads TGTGCCACCCGCGGGGGCATGCTCTACGAGCAGTACTTC. It is translated as CATRGGMLYEQYF. The full variable domain, completed using reference TRBV28 and TRBJ2-7, is DVKVTQSSRYLVKRTGEKVFLECVQDMDHENMFWYRQDPGLGLRLIYFSYDVKMKEKGDIPEGYSVSREKKERFSLILESASTNQTSMYLCATRGGMLYEQYFGPGTRLTVT.

V gene TRBV29-1 combines with J gene TRBJ1-3, with D unresolved. Germline CDR1 reads SQVTM; CDR2 reads ANQGSEA. Trimming shortened V by 2 bases and J by 2 bases, and 1 base separated the two germline ends. The CDR3 contains 11 residues. CDR3 bases: TGCAGCGTTGAAACTGGAAACACCATATATTTT. Protein: CSVETGNTIYF.